A single sample gave rise to the 14 T cell receptor beta chains below, sequenced in a study of CD8 T cells in Susac syndrome (dated by TCRdb to the late 2010s). Receptors were amplified or captured by the immunoSEQ multiplex PCR assay. RNA was extracted using the RNeasy kit, and about 0.5 to 1 ug of the RNA was reverse transcribed with random hexamers. TCRdb reanalyzed the raw reads on its own, using fastp at Q25 for trimming and MiXCR for clone calling, and kept in-frame beta chains. Each record represents a unique CDR3 protein, reported with the most common genes and DNA among its rows. The sample contains about 69,000 distinct CDR3 sequences, approximately 95% of them found a single time. 0.2% to 0.3% of the sample belongs to the ten largest clones. Source material: CD8+ T cells from PBMCs. The origin of the receptors is a human donor in good health.

The rearrangement joins TRBV18 to TRBJ2-7, with D possibly being TRBD1 (7 bases). Trimming cost V 3 bases and J 1 base, with 13 bases left between them. The CDR3 loop spans 15 amino acids. From germline, CDR1 is KGHSH and CDR2 LQKENI. CDR3 amino acids: CASSPAGGRSYEQYF. CDR3 in DNA: TGTGCCAGCTCACCTGCAGGGGGGAGGTCCTACGAGCAGTACTTC.

The chain combines TRBV3-1 with TRBJ2-7; maybe TRBD2 (6 bases). CDR3 size: 15 residues. Germline CDR1 and CDR2: LGHDT and YNNKEL (reference sequence). Trimming removed 4 bases from V and 0 bases from J, with 13 bases in between. DNA for the CDR3: TGTGCCAGCAGCCCCGCGGGGTTTTCCTCCTACGAGCAGTACTTC. Translating it yields CASSPAGFSSYEQYF.

The chain is built from TRBV20-1 and TRBJ2-7; D is uncertain. V was clipped by 0 bases and J by 3 bases, with 9 bases between them. CDR3 length equals 13 residues. Looked up from germline, CDR1 is DFQATT and CDR2 is SNEGSKA (reference sequence). The CDR3 nucleotides read TGCAGTGCTAGAGATCCGAGGAGCTACGAGCAGTACGTC. Translation gives CSARDPRSYEQYV.

V usage is TRBV6-1 and J usage is TRBJ2-7; TRBD1 is a possible D gene (6 bases). This CDR3 is 15 amino acids long. With 0 bases removed from V and 4 bases from J, the gap between germline ends came to 13 bases. Germline CDR1 MNHNS, CDR2 SASEGT. The CDR3 loop reads CASSEAVVRGYEQYF. In DNA, the CDR3 is TGTGCCAGCAGTGAAGCGGTGGTCAGGGGTTACGAGCAGTACTTC.

The rearrangement uses TRBV12-3 or TRBV12-4 and TRBJ2-1, with 7 bases fitting TRBD2. CDR3 length equals 15 residues. V shed 2 bases, J shed 7 bases, and the junction held 8 bases outside the gene matches. The CDR3 DNA sequence: TGTGCCAGCAGTTTACGTTTGTCTAGCGGTAATGAGCAGTTCTTC. Its protein product is CASSLRLSSGNEQFF.

This clonotype was counted a single time. This rearrangement joins TRBV14 to TRBJ2-7; a weak D match, TRBD1 (6 bases). The germline CDR1 and CDR2 sequences are SGHDN and FVKESK. V lost 2 bases and J lost 4, with 12 bases in between. The CDR3 is 14 residues long. The DNA of the CDR3 is TGTGCCAGCAGCCAATCGTTCAGGGGATACGAGCAGTACGTC. It specifies CASSQSFRGYEQYV.

V and J are TRBV4-3 and TRBJ2-3; no clear D. The CDR3 spans 12 residues. V lost 1 base to trimming and J lost 4 bases, with 3 bases between them. The V gene's germline CDR1 is LGHNA and CDR2 YSLEER. The CDR3 DNA sequence: TGCGCCAGCAGCCAAGCCGCAGATACGCAGTATTTT. Translation: CASSQAADTQYF.

V and J are TRBV4-1 and TRBJ2-1; D remains unclear. Trimming took off 4 bases at V and 6 bases at J, with 10 bases between the two ends. The V gene's germline CDR1 is MGHRA and CDR2 YSYEKL. The CDR3 is 13 amino acids. The DNA of the CDR3 is TGCGCCAGCAGCCCCATATCTGTCAATGAGCAGTTCTTC. Protein product: CASSPISVNEQFF.

The chain couples TRBV27 to TRBJ2-2; D is undetermined. Germline V gene data show CDR1 as MNHEY and CDR2 as SMNVEV (reference sequence). This CDR3 contains 14 residues. Trimming took off 0 bases at V and 5 bases at J, with 7 bases between the two ends. CDR3 sequence: CASSLSRITGELFF. The CDR3 DNA reads as TGTGCCAGCAGTTTATCCCGTATAACCGGGGAGCTGTTTTTT.

The rearrangement joins TRBV29-1 to TRBJ2-3; maybe TRBD2 (6 bases). This CDR3 spans 14 amino acids. In germline, CDR1 is SQVTM, CDR2 ANQGSEA. V was clipped by 1 base and J by 8 bases, with 16 bases between them. The CDR3: CSVEGGDLGGTQYF. CDR3 nucleotide sequence: TGCAGCGTTGAAGGAGGGGACCTCGGGGGTACGCAGTATTTT.

This clonotype was observed a single time. This chain uses TRBV12-3 or TRBV12-4 with TRBJ2-7; D not resolved. The CDR3 covers 14 residues. Trimming took 3 bases from V and 0 from J, leaving 9 bases between them. For the CDR3, the DNA is TGTGCCAGCAGTTTCAGGCCTAGCTCCTACGAGCAGTACTTC. Its protein product is CASSFRPSSYEQYF.

V and J are TRBV5-1 and TRBJ1-2, with D unclear. Germline loops: CDR1 SGHRS, CDR2 YFSETQ. Trimming removed 3 bases at V and 0 bases at J, with 9 bases between. This CDR3 contains 14 residues. The DNA for the CDR3 is TGCGCCAGCAGCTCACTCCAATCTAACTATGGCTACACCTTC. Translated, it gives CASSSLQSNYGYTF.

The V and J genes are TRBV5-1 and TRBJ2-3, with TRBD2 matching 10 bases. CDR3 length: 18 amino acids. Trimming cost V 4 bases and J 0 bases; bases outside gene matches: 11. The germline gives CDR1 SGHRS, CDR2 YFSETQ. The CDR3 spells CASSTSGAGYPSTDTQYF. In nucleotides, the CDR3 is TGCGCCAGCAGCACTAGCGGGGCAGGGTATCCGAGCACAGATACGCAGTATTTT.

The V and J genes are TRBV6-5 and TRBJ2-3; TRBD2 matches 10 bases. The V gene end was trimmed by 6 bases and the J gene end by 6 bases; junction bases not matched to a gene: 9. Germline values: CDR1 MNHEY, CDR2 SVGAGI. This CDR3 contains 15 residues. The CDR3 sequence is CASRLRSGGGDTQYF. CDR3 coding DNA: TGTGCCAGCAGGCTCAGGAGCGGGGGGGGTGATACGCAGTATTTT.